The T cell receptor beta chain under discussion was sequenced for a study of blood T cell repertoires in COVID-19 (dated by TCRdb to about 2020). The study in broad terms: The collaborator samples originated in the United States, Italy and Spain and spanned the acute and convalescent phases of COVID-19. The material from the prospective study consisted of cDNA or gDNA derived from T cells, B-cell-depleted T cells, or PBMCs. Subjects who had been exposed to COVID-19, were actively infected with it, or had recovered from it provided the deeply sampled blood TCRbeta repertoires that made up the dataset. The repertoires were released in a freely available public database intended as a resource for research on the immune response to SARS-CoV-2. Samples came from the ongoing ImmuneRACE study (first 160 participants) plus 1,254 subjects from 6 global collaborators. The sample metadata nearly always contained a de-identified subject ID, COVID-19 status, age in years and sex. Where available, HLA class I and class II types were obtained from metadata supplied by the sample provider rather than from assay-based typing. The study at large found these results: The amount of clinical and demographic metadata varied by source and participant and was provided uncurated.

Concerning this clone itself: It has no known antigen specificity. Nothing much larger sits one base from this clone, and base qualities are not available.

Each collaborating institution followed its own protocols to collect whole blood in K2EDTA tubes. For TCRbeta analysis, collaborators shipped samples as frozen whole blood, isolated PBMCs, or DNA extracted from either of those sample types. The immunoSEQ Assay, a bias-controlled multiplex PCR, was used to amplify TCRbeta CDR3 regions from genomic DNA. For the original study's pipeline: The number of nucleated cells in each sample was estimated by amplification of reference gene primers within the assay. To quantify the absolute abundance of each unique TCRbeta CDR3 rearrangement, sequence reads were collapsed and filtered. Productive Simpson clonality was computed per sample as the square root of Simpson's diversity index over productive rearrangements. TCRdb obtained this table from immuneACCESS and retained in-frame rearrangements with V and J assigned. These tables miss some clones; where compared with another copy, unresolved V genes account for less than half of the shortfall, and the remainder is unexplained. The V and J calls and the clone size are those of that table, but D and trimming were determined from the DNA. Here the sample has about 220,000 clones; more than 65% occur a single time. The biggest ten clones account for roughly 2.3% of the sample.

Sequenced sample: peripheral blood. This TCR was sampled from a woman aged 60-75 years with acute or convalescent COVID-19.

Here is the DNA: TGTGCCAGCAGTGAAAATCCGGGACTCGCCTATGGCTACACCTTC. The resulting protein is CASSENPGLAYGYTF. This chain joins TRBV2 to TRBJ1-2; the D gene is possibly TRBD1, with 5 bases matching. CDR1 and CDR2 are read off the germline V gene as SNHLY and FYNNEI. Cut back by 2 bases and 4 bases, the V and J ends lie 14 bases apart. Spanning cysteine to phenylalanine, the CDR3 consists of 15 amino acids. Just the 45-base CDR3 DNA is kept, in frame starting at base 1.